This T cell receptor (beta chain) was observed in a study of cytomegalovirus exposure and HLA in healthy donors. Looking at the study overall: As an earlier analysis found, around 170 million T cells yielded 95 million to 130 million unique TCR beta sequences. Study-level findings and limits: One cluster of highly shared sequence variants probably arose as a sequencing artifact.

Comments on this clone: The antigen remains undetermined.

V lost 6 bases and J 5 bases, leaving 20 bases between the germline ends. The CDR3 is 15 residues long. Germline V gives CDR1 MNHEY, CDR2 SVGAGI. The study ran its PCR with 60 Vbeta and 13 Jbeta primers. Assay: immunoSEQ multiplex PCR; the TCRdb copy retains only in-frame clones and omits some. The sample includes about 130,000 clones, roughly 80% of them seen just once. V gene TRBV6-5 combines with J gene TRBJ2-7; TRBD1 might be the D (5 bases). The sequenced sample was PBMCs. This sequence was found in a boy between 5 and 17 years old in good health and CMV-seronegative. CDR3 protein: CASSPQVTDHHEQYF. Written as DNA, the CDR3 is TGTGCCAGCAGCCCACAGGTCACAGATCACCACGAGCAGTACTTC.